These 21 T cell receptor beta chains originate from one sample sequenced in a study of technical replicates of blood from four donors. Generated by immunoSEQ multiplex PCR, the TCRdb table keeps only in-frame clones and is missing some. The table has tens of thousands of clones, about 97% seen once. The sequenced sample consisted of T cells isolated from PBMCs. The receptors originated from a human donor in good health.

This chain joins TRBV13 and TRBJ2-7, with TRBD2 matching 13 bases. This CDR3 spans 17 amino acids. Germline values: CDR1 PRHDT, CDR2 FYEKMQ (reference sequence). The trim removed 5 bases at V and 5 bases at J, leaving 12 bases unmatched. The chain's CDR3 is CASSPRLAGGPWHEQYF. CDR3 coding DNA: TGTGCCAGCAGCCCCCGACTAGCGGGAGGCCCCTGGCACGAGCAGTACTTC.

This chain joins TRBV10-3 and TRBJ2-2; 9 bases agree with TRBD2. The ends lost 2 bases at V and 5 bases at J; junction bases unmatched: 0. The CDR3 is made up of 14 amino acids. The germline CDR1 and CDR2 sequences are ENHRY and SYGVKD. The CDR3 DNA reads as TGTGCCATCAGTGAGACTAGCGGGACCGGGGAGCTGTTTTTT. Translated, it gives CAISETSGTGELFF.

Here the CDR3 DNA reads TGTGCCAGCATTAGCGGCACAGATACGCAGTATTTT. It specifies CASISGTDTQYF. The gene calls are TRBV28 and TRBJ2-3; maybe TRBD2 (5 bases). Trimming took off 7 bases at V and 1 base at J, with 6 bases between the two ends. The germline CDR1 and CDR2 sequences are MDHEN and SYDVKM. This CDR3 region has 12 residues.

The chain's CDR3 is CASSAERELYNEQFF. The CDR3 DNA reads TGTGCCAGCAGTGCTGAGCGGGAGTTATACAATGAGCAGTTCTTC. The chain recombines TRBV6-1 with TRBJ2-1, with 8 bases lining up with TRBD2. The germline V gene encodes CDR1 MNHNS and CDR2 SASEGT. The V gene end was trimmed by 4 bases and the J gene end by 4 bases; junction bases not matched to a gene: 6. CDR3 length: 15 amino acids.

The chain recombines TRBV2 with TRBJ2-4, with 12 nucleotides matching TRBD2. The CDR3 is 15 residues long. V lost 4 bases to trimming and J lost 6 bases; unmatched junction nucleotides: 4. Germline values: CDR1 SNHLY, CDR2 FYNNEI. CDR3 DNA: TGTGCCAGCAGTGGGGGACTAGCGGGTCTAAACATTCAGTACTTC. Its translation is CASSGGLAGLNIQYF.

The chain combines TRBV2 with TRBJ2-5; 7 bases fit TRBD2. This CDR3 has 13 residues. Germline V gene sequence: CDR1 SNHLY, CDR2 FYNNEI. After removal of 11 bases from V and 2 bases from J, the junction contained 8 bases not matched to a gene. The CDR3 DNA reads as TGTGCCCGACGGGACGGGGGGCAAGAGACCCAGTACTTC. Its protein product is CARRDGGQETQYF.

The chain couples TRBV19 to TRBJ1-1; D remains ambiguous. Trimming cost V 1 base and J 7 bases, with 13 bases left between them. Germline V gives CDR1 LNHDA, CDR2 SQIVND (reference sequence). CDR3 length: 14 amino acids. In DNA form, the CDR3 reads TGTGCCAGTAGTATAGGAAGGACTCTGAATGAAGCTTTCTTT. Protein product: CASSIGRTLNEAFF.

Here the CDR3 reads CASSFTSERDTQYF. The DNA of the CDR3 is TGCGCCAGCAGCTTTACTAGCGAGAGAGATACGCAGTATTTT. The rearrangement uses TRBV5-1 and TRBJ2-3, with 7 bases identical to TRBD2. V shed 2 bases, J shed 5 bases, and the junction held 5 bases outside the gene matches. The CDR3 runs 14 residues. Germline V gene sequence: CDR1 SGHRS, CDR2 YFSETQ. Full variable domain (rest looked up from reference TRBV5-1 and TRBJ2-3): KAGVTQTPRYLIKTRGQQVTLSCSPISGHRSVSWYQQTPGQGLQFLFEYFSETQRNKGNFPGRFSGRQFSNSRSEMNVSTLELGDSALYLCASSFTSERDTQYFGPGTRLTVL.

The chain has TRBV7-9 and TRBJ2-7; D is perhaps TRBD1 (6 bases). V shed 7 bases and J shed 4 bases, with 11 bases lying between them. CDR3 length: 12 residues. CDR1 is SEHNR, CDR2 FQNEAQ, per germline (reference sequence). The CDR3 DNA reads TGTGCCAGCACCCTACAGGGATACGAGCAGTACTTC. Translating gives CASTLQGYEQYF.

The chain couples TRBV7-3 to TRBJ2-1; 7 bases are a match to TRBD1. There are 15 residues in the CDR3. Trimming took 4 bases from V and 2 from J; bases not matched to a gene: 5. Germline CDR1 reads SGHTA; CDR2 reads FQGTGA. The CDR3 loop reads CASSSTGTAYNEQFF. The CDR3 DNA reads TGTGCCAGCAGCTCTACCGGGACAGCCTACAATGAGCAGTTCTTC.

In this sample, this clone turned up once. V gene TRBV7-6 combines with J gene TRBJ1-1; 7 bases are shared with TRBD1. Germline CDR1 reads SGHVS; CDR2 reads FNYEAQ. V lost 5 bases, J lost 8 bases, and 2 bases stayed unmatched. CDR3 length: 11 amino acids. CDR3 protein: CASSPTGEAFF. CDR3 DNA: TGTGCCAGCAGCCCGACAGGGGAAGCTTTCTTT.

The CDR3 loop is CASSRLAVGEQYF. As DNA, the CDR3 is TGTGCCAGCAGCCGACTAGCGGTGGGCGAGCAGTACTTC. The genes are TRBV11-3 and TRBJ2-7; 9 bases match TRBD2. Germline V gene sequence: CDR1 SGHNT, CDR2 YENEEA. The CDR3 runs 13 residues. The trim removed 5 bases at V and 6 bases at J, leaving 5 bases unmatched.

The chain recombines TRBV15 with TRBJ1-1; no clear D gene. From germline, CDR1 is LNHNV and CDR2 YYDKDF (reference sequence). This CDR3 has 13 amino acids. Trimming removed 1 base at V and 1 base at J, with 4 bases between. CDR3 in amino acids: CATSRGRNTEAFF. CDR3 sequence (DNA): TGTGCCACCAGCAGAGGTCGGAACACTGAAGCTTTCTTT.

In DNA, the CDR3 is TGTGCCTCAAGTCTCGTCGTTTCGACAGAGCAGTACTTC. It is translated as CASSLVVSTEQYF. The chain is built from TRBV30 and TRBJ2-7; D remains ambiguous. Trimming removed 7 bases at V and 7 bases at J, with 20 bases between. The germline V gene encodes CDR1 GTSNPN and CDR2 SVGIG (reference sequence). CDR3 size: 13 residues.

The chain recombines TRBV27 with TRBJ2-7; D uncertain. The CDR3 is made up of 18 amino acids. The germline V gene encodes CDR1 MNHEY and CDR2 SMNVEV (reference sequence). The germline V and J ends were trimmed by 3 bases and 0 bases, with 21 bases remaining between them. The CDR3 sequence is CASSFVPPMGSSSYEQYF. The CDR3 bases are TGTGCCAGCAGTTTCGTCCCCCCTATGGGCTCAAGCTCCTACGAGCAGTACTTC.

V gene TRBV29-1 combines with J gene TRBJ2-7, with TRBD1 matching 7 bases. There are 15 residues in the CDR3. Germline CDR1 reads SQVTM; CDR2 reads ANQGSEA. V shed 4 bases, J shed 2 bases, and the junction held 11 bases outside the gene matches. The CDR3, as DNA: TGCAGCGTTGCCCCCTGGGACAGATACACCTACGAGCAGTACTTC. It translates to CSVAPWDRYTYEQYF.

For the CDR3, the DNA is TGCAGCGTTGGGACAGGGGTCGGGAAGACCCAGTACTTC. Its translation: CSVGTGVGKTQYF. The genes are TRBV29-1 and TRBJ2-5; 9 bases fit TRBD1. V shed 4 bases, J shed 6 bases, and the junction held 6 bases outside the gene matches. The CDR3 extends over 13 amino acids. Germline CDR1 SQVTM, CDR2 ANQGSEA.

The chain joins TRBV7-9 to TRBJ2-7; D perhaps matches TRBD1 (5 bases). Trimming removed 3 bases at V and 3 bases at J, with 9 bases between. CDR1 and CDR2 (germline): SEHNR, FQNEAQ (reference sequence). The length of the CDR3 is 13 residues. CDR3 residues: CASSLSQVYEQYF. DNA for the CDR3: TGTGCCAGCAGCTTGTCACAGGTCTACGAGCAGTACTTC.

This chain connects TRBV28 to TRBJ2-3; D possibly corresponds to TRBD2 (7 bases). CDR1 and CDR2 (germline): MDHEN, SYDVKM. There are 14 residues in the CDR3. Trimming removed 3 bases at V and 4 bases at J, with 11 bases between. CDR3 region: CASSFRGGADTQYF. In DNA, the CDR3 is TGTGCCAGCAGTTTTAGGGGGGGGGCAGATACGCAGTATTTT.

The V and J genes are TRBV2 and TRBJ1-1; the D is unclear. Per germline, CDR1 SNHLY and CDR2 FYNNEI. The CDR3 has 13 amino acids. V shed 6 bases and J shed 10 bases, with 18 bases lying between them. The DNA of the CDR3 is TGTGCCAGCAGCCTAGAGGGTATCCATCGAGCTTTCTTT. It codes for CASSLEGIHRAFF. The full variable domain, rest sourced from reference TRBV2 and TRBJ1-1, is EPEVTQTPSHQVTQMGQEVILRCVPISNHLYFYWYRQILGQKVEFLVSFYNNEISEKSEIFDDQFSVERPDGSNFTLKIRSTKLEDSAMYFCASSLEGIHRAFFGQGTRLTVV.

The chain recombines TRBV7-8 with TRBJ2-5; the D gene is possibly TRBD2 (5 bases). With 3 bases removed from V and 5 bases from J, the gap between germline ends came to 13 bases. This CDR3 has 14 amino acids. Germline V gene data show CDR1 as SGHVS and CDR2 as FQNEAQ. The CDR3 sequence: CASSLREGRETQYF. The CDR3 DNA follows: TGTGCCAGCAGCTTGAGAGAGGGCCGGGAGACCCAGTACTTC.